This T cell receptor (beta chain) emerged from a study of T cells in Graves' hyperthyroidism and ophthalmopathy. This clonotype was observed at least ten times. RNA transcripts provided the source from which TCR beta CDR3 regions were amplified. The HTBI set primed first-round TCR CDR3 RT-PCR. TCRdb re-derived calls from the multiplex PCR reads in MiXCR, one entry per CDR3 protein. The table has approximately 560,000 distinct CDR3 sequences, 15% to 17% seen once. Germline values: CDR1 SGHTA, CDR2 FQGTGA. The CDR3 is 13 residues long. Trimming shortened V by 2 bases and J by 5 bases, and 8 bases separated the two germline ends.

This sequence joins TRBV7-3 and TRBJ2-3; D remains ambiguous. What was sequenced was blood. The receptor's source is a woman in her 30s with Graves' hyperthyroidism. The CDR3 spells CASSLLGRDTQYF. CDR3 coding DNA: TGTGCCAGCAGCTTACTTGGTCGAGATACGCAGTATTTT.